The rows below give T cell receptor beta chains drawn from one sample of a study of T cell responses to AZD1222 COVID-19 vaccine. The protocol was immunoSEQ multiplex PCR, while the TCRdb copy is restricted to in-frame clones and leaves out a portion. The sample shows some 150,000 clones, roughly nine tenths of them seen only once. Sample: peripheral blood, taken on day 0 of MenACWY control vaccination. These receptors originate from an adult in good health. The CDR3 runs from the conserved cysteine through the conserved F or W. The D gene is left open where the match is weak. Size is omitted from some rows. Given values are once, few, many or a class for expanded clones.

clone size	V gene	J gene	D gene	CDR3 protein	CDR3 DNA
-	TRBV18	TRBJ1-1	TRBD1	CASSPSRRDSTEAFF	TGTGCCAGCTCACCTTCAAGAAGGGACAGCACTGAAGCTTTCTTT
-	TRBV4-1	TRBJ1-1	-	CASSQDVRNTEAFF	TGCGCCAGCAGCCAAGACGTCAGAAACACTGAAGCTTTCTTT
once	TRBV4-2	TRBJ2-7	TRBD2	CASSQVGISGSYEQYF	TGTGCCAGCAGCCAAGTTGGGATTAGCGGGAGCTACGAGCAGTACTTC
few	TRBV10-3	TRBJ2-7	-	CAIIPEGPSYEQYF	TGTGCCATCATCCCAGAAGGACCCTCCTACGAGCAGTACTTC
-	TRBV5-1	TRBJ2-5	TRBD2	CASSLVPSGGSETQYF	TGCGCCAGCAGCTTGGTTCCTAGCGGGGGGAGCGAGACCCAGTACTTC
-	TRBV9	TRBJ2-6	-	CASSVAFGYGANVLTF	TGTGCCAGCAGCGTAGCTTTTGGTTACGGGGCCAACGTCCTGACTTTC
-	TRBV18	TRBJ1-6	TRBD1	CASSPSEGAGNSPLHF	TGTGCCAGCTCACCATCCGAGGGGGCGGGGAATTCACCCCTCCACTTT
-	TRBV27	TRBJ2-3	TRBD1	CASSLFGQGWDTDTQYF	TGTGCCAGCAGTTTATTCGGACAGGGATGGGACACAGATACGCAGTATTTT
-	TRBV11-3	TRBJ2-4	TRBD2	CASSLSGRVAIQYF	TGTGCCAGCAGCTTATCCGGGAGGGTTGCGATTCAGTACTTC
-	TRBV9	TRBJ2-7	TRBD2	CASSVGIAGWGEQYF	TGTGCCAGCAGCGTAGGCATAGCGGGATGGGGCGAGCAGTACTTC
-	TRBV6-5	TRBJ2-1	TRBD2	CASSLISGRDNEQFF	TGTGCCAGCAGTCTCATTAGCGGGAGGGACAATGAGCAGTTCTTC
-	TRBV5-1	TRBJ2-5	TRBD2	CASSSGLLAGAGETQYF	TGCGCCAGCAGCTCGGGACTCCTAGCGGGAGCGGGAGAGACCCAGTACTTC
few	TRBV28	TRBJ2-7	TRBD1	CASSLYRDRLLSRYEQYF	TGTGCCAGCAGTCTGTACCGGGACAGGCTACTTTCCCGATACGAGCAGTACTTC
few	TRBV30	TRBJ2-4	-	CAWSVGPEYF	TGTGCCTGGAGTGTTGGGCCTGAGTACTTC
-	TRBV6-1	TRBJ1-3	-	CASSDTDSRSGNTIYF	TGTGCCAGCAGTGATACAGACTCACGCTCTGGAAACACCATATATTTT
-	TRBV19	TRBJ2-7	-	CASSSDRNEQYF	TGTGCCAGTAGTTCCGACAGAAACGAGCAGTACTTC
-	TRBV6-1	TRBJ1-2	TRBD1	CASSEANRGALYGYTF	TGTGCCAGCAGTGAAGCGAACAGGGGTGCCCTCTATGGCTACACCTTC
once	TRBV29-1	TRBJ1-1	-	CSARRNTEAFF	TGCAGCGCCAGGAGAAACACTGAAGCTTTCTTT
-	TRBV30	TRBJ2-2	-	CAWNAKWDTGELFF	TGTGCCTGGAACGCTAAATGGGACACCGGGGAGCTGTTTTTT
-	TRBV11-2	TRBJ2-2	-	CASSLASWGLAGELFF	TGTGCCAGCAGCTTAGCATCGTGGGGGCTGGCCGGGGAGCTGTTTTTT
-	TRBV5-1	TRBJ2-5	-	CASSPQVRGRRETQYF	TGCGCCAGCAGCCCCCAGGTGCGGGGGCGCAGAGAGACCCAGTACTTC
-	TRBV5-6	TRBJ2-2	-	CASSFIPNTGELFF	TGTGCCAGCAGCTTCATCCCGAACACCGGGGAGCTGTTTTTT
-	TRBV11-2	TRBJ1-3	-	CASSKTGNTIYF	TGTGCCAGCAGCAAGACTGGAAACACCATATATTTT
-	TRBV27	TRBJ2-1	-	CASSFRDQDNEQFF	TGTGCCAGCAGTTTCCGGGACCAGGACAATGAGCAGTTCTTC
-	TRBV5-1	TRBJ1-1	TRBD1	CASSLGQGGEAFF	TGCGCCAGCAGCTTGGGACAGGGCGGTGAAGCTTTCTTT
-	TRBV29-1	TRBJ2-2	-	CSVVTVGELFF	TGCAGCGTTGTTACCGTGGGGGAGCTGTTTTTT
-	TRBV25-1	TRBJ1-1	TRBD1	CASSVRQGQAFF	TGTGCCAGCAGTGTTCGACAGGGGCAAGCTTTCTTT
-	TRBV9	TRBJ2-6	-	CASSRALGANVLTF	TGTGCCAGCAGCCGAGCCCTTGGGGCCAACGTCCTGACTTTC